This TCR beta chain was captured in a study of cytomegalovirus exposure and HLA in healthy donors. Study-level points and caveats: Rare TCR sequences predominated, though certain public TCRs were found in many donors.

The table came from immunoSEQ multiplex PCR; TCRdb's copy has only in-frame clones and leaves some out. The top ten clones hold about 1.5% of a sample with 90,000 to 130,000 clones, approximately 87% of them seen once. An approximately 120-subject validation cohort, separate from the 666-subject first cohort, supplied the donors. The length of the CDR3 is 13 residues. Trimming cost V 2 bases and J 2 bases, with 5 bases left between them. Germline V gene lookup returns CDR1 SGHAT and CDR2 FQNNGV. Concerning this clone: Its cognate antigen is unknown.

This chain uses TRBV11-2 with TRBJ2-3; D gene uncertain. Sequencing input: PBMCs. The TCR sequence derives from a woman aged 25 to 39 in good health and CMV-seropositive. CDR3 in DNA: TGTGCCAGCAGCTTATCTTTCACAGATACGCAGTATTTT. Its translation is CASSLSFTDTQYF. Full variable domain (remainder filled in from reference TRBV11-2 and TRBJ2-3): EAGVAQSPRYKIIEKRQSVAFWCNPISGHATLYWYQQILGQGPKLLIQFQNNGVVDDSQLPKDRFSAERLKGVDSTLKIQPAKLEDSAVYLCASSLSFTDTQYFGPGTRLTVL.